What follows is one TCR beta chain and its context. Its cognate antigen is unknown. The same CDR3 is also encoded by other DNA sequences in this sample. These data originate in a study of shared clonotypes between healthy human individuals. Study-level findings and limits: An expected dependence of interdonor clonotype sharing on sequencing depth was noted.

CDR3 size: 14 residues. CDR1 is MDHEN, CDR2 SYDVKM, per germline. Between the trimmed V and J ends, which lost 2 bases and 3 bases, there was a span of 9 bases. This table comes from immunoSEQ multiplex PCR, and its TCRdb copy is limited to in-frame clones, with some not included. The sample lists around 1,100,000 clones, around 77% occurring once. The chain joins TRBV28 to TRBJ2-3; D may be TRBD2 (5 bases). The source material was memory CD4+ T cells from PBMCs. Subset described: CD45RA-negative fraction. This clonotype was sampled from a man between 18 and 29 years old in good health. Some clones in this sample may be carry-over from other donors' samples. The CDR3 here is CASSLSGSTDTQYF. The CDR3 DNA reads TGTGCCAGCAGTTTAAGTGGGAGTACAGATACGCAGTATTTT. Combining the CDR3 with reference TRBV28 and TRBJ2-3 gives the whole variable domain DVKVTQSSRYLVKRTGEKVFLECVQDMDHENMFWYRQDPGLGLRLIYFSYDVKMKEKGDIPEGYSVSREKKERFSLILESASTNQTSMYLCASSLSGSTDTQYFGPGTRLTVL.